Listed below are T cell receptor beta chains from one sample, sequenced in a study of technical replicates of blood from a few donors. The protocol was immunoSEQ multiplex PCR, while the TCRdb copy is restricted to in-frame clones and leaves out a portion. The sample has about 72,000 clones; approximately 92% are singletons. Input material: T cells isolated from PBMCs. The source is a human donor in good health. CDR3s include the opening cysteine and the closing phenylalanine or tryptophan. The D gene is left open where the match is weak. Part of the rows lack a size; the others show once, few, many or a class for expanded clones.

>TRBJ2-1|.|TRBV9|.
TGTGCCAGCAGCGCAGGGGGGAGGCTCGATGAGCAGTTCTTC
CASSAGGRLDEQFF
>TRBJ2-5|.|TRBV27|once
TGTGCCAGCAGTTTATCGGGGCTAGGGACCCAGTACTTC
CASSLSGLGTQYF
>TRBJ2-7|.|TRBV15|.
TGTGCCACCAGCAGAGATTTCACAGGGTACTCCTACGAGCAGTACTTC
CATSRDFTGYSYEQYF
>TRBJ2-7|.|TRBV6-1|.
TGTGCCAGCAGTGCAATCGGGGGAAATCCCTACGAGCAGTACTTC
CASSAIGGNPYEQYF
>TRBJ2-7|.|TRBV5-1|.
TGCGCCAGCAGCTTAAGCGGACTTAGCTACGAGCAGTACTTC
CASSLSGLSYEQYF
>TRBJ2-2|TRBD2|TRBV9|.
TGTGCCAGCAGCGTAGGGTGGGAGGGCCGCACCGGGGAGCTGTTTTTT
CASSVGWEGRTGELFF
>TRBJ2-4|.|TRBV6-6|.
TGTGCCAGCAGCGAAGGGGGATTAGCCAAAAACATTCAGTACTTC
CASSEGGLAKNIQYF
>TRBJ1-4|.|TRBV11-1|.
TGTGCCAGCAGCCACGGGGCAGGGGATGAAAAACTGTTTTTT
CASSHGAGDEKLFF
>TRBJ2-2|TRBD2|TRBV14|.
TGTGCCAGCAGCCAAGCCCTAGCGGGGTTCACCGGGGAGCTGTTTTTT
CASSQALAGFTGELFF
>TRBJ2-7|.|TRBV6-1|.
TGTGCCAGCGGGCCGGCGGGCGACGAGCAGTACTTC
CASGPAGDEQYF
>TRBJ1-3|.|TRBV5-6|.
TGTGCCAGCAGCCTGGACAGCCACTCTGGAAACACCATATATTTT
CASSLDSHSGNTIYF
>TRBJ2-2|.|TRBV5-1|.
TGCGCCAGCAGCTTGACAGGGTTAGCCGGGGAGCTGTTTTTT
CASSLTGLAGELFF
>TRBJ2-1|TRBD1|TRBV15|.
TGTGCCACCAGCAGCCTACGAGGGGGCGATGAGCAGTTCTTC
CATSSLRGGDEQFF
>TRBJ2-1|TRBD2|TRBV10-3|.
TGTGCCATCAGCCTAGCGGGAGTTGGTGAGCAGTTCTTC
CAISLAGVGEQFF
>TRBJ1-5|.|TRBV5-6|.
TGTGCCAGCAGCCGACGGGGAAATCAGCCCCAGCATTTT
CASSRRGNQPQHF